Given below is one T cell receptor beta chain in context. Its antigen is as yet unknown. The data were obtained in a study of cytomegalovirus exposure and HLA in healthy donors. Germline assignment: CDR1 SGHNT and CDR2 YYREEE (reference sequence). The CDR3 contains 14 residues. The V gene lost 0 bases and the J gene lost 3 bases, with 8 bases spanning the gap. Overall study results and limits: A later analysis by the authors found several of the most significant clusters apparently linked to common viral pathogens. A later analysis found that most CMV-associated TCR beta chains appeared HLA-restricted. Association of approximately 18,000 TCR beta sequences with HLA alleles was found at 0.05 false discovery rate in a later analysis.

The PCR ran on 60 Vbeta and 13 Jbeta primers. Generated by immunoSEQ multiplex PCR, the TCRdb table keeps only in-frame clones and is missing some. The table lists some 69,000 clones, under 80% of them singletons, with about 15% in the top ten. V and J are TRBV5-4 and TRBJ2-3; no clear D. The TCR originated in a male donor in good health and CMV-seropositive. Specimen: PBMCs. CDR3 in amino acids: CASSLVGETDTQYF. The CDR3 DNA is TGTGCCAGCAGCTTGGTGGGCGAGACAGATACGCAGTATTTT.